This T cell receptor (beta chain) appears in the sequencing data of a study of OX40 agonist ivuxolimab in advanced cancers. Looking at the study overall: Ivuxolimab was a fully human IgG2 agonistic monoclonal antibody targeting the costimulatory receptor OX40 (CD134). Intravenous ivuxolimab was administered to patients every 2 weeks at six dose levels: 0.01, 0.1, 0.3, 1.5, 3 and 10 mg/kg. Of the approximately 50 dose-escalation patients, hepatocellular carcinoma was present in around 20, melanoma in approximately 15, renal cell carcinoma in 9 and head and neck cancer in 9. The dose-escalation cohort was about 83% male with a mean age of approximately 60 years, ranging from roughly 20 to 80. Patients were allowed to have had prior anti-PD-1, anti-PD-L1 or anti-CTLA-4 therapy, and approximately 40% of the dose-escalation patients had been treated with checkpoint inhibitors. Partial responses occurred in three dose-escalation patients: two with cutaneous melanoma and one with hepatocellular carcinoma. Peripheral TCRbeta sequencing was intended to test whether TCR sequence diversity was altered and clonal T-cell expansion was caused by ivuxolimab. The paper reports the monotherapy dose-escalation portion (N of about 56 patients) of the phase I ivuxolimab trial. Here is what the overall study found, with its caveats: At doses from 0.1 to 3.0 mg/kg, clonal expansion was seen in both CD4+ and CD8+ blood T cells between baseline and week 6. After ivuxolimab, more expanded clones were found on average in CD8+ T cells than in CD4+ T cells. Low levels of normalized T-cell clonal expansion were also seen in some patients who did not respond. Which antigens the clonally expanded peripheral T cells were specific for was not determined. Partial responders in the 0.1-3.0 mg/kg groups had among the lowest normalized peripheral clonal expansion, especially among CD8+ T cells.

Regarding this clone: The clone's antigen remains unknown. No quality values exist for individual bases; no much larger clone is one base distant.

Patients with a history of autoimmune disease or receiving systemic immunosuppression were excluded from the trial. Peripheral blood for TCR sequencing was collected from all dose cohorts at baseline, on cycle 4 day 1, and on cycle 7 day 1. The samples were drawn from a first-in-human, open-label, multicenter phase I dose-escalation trial of ivuxolimab. Adults with locally advanced or metastatic melanoma, renal cell carcinoma, hepatocellular carcinoma or head and neck squamous cell carcinoma were enrolled in the trial. Before TCR sequencing, CD4+ and CD8+ T cells were separately sorted from peripheral blood. Between the V and J ends, shortened by 3 bases and 0 bases respectively, the junction contains 13 bases. The germline V gene gives CDR1 as KGHSH and CDR2 as LQKENI. The CDR3 goes from the cysteine to the phenylalanine over 16 residues. Of all the DNA, just the CDR3 is kept, 48 bases in frame from base 1.

Genomic DNA was extracted from sorted cells for sequencing of the TCRbeta CDR3 region. The immunoSEQ Assay was used for sequencing of TCRbeta CDR3 regions. TCRdb stores this immuneACCESS table with in-frame sequences only. Part of the clones is absent; in the studies checked, under half of the shortfall reflects unresolved V genes, and no reason is known for the rest. The sample table shows about 68,000 clones, and over 80% are seen once. Of the sample, 0.3% to 0.35% falls within the top ten clones. Sequencing used CD4+ or CD8+ T cells sorted from blood, obtained in a trial of the OX40 agonist ivuxolimab. This sequence was found in an adult with an advanced solid tumor such as melanoma, head and neck, liver or kidney cancer. Recombination connected TRBV18 to TRBJ2-3; TRBD1 could be the D gene, as 6 bases match. The sequenced DNA is TGTGCCAGCTCACCTCCCCGGGACAAGAGCACAGATACGCAGTATTTT. The resulting protein is CASSPPRDKSTDTQYF. With the rest looked up from the reference TRBV18 and TRBJ2-3 genes rather than sequenced, the full variable domain is NAGVMQNPRHLVRRRGQEARLRCSPMKGHSHVYWYRQLPEEGLKFMVYLQKENIIDESGMPKERFSAEFPKEGPSILRIQQVVRGDSAAYFCASSPPRDKSTDTQYFGPGTRLTVL.